The 22 T cell receptor beta chains reported below all come from one sample, sequenced in a study of somatic mutations in cytotoxic T cells in rheumatoid arthritis. Clones were read by immunoSEQ multiplex PCR, and TCRdb kept only the in-frame ones, dropping some. The sample shows approximately 25,000 clones, less than 85% of them seen only once. The sequenced material came from CD8+ T cells sorted from blood. The source of these receptors is a woman aged 18-29 years in good health.

This chain links TRBV7-6 with TRBJ2-2; 7 bases are a match to TRBD2. Per germline, CDR1 SGHVS and CDR2 FNYEAQ. The length of the CDR3 is 20 residues. V shed 0 bases, J shed 6 bases, and the junction held 19 bases outside the gene matches. CDR3 amino acids: CASSLAPGWRESLTAGELFF. CDR3 in DNA: TGTGCCAGCAGCTTAGCCCCGGGGTGGCGGGAGAGCTTGACGGCCGGGGAGCTGTTTTTT.

For this clone: The sample holds other DNA sequences that translate to the same CDR3. J is TRBJ1-1 and V is TRBV5-1, with D uncertain. The CDR3 is 14 residues long. Germline V lookup: CDR1 SGHRS, CDR2 YFSETQ. Trimming shortened V by 0 bases and J by 4 bases, and 10 bases separated the two germline ends. The CDR3 is CASSLAGEGTEAFF. The CDR3 DNA follows: TGCGCCAGCAGCTTGGCAGGAGAGGGCACTGAAGCTTTCTTT.

This clone is a singleton in its sample. The chain combines TRBV28 with TRBJ2-5, with a possible D match to TRBD2 (5 bases). V was pared by 1 base and J by 5 bases, with 20 bases between. Germline-derived CDR1 and CDR2 are MDHEN and SYDVKM. The CDR3 loop spans 17 amino acids. This CDR3 reads CASSLYLARPGSETQYF. Here the CDR3 DNA reads TGTGCCAGCAGTTTATACCTAGCCAGACCAGGATCGGAGACCCAGTACTTC.

V is TRBV5-3 and J is TRBJ1-6, with D perhaps matching TRBD1 (6 bases). TRBV5-3 is filed as an ORF, its function uncertain. Deletions cut 1 base from V and 7 bases from J, with 12 bases between. The CDR3 has 15 residues. For the CDR3, the DNA is TGTGCCAGAAGCTTGACCAGGGGCGGGAATTCACCCCTCCACTTT. The encoded protein is CARSLTRGGNSPLHF.

The CDR3 sequence: CAISETGTGNEKLFF. The CDR3 DNA reads TGTGCCATCAGTGAAACGGGGACAGGAAATGAAAAACTGTTTTTT. The rearrangement joins TRBV10-3 to TRBJ1-4, with 8 bases lining up with TRBD1. Germline assignment: CDR1 ENHRY and CDR2 SYGVKD. Losses at the gene ends were 3 bases for V and 5 bases for J; bases not matched to a gene: 5. The CDR3 totals 15 residues.

V usage is TRBV27 and J usage is TRBJ2-7; TRBD2 matches at 12 bases. Germline V CDR1 and CDR2: MNHEY, SMNVEV (reference sequence). CDR3 size: 15 residues. Losses at the gene ends were 1 base for V and 5 bases for J; bases not matched to a gene: 3. The CDR3: CASSLLTSGSHEQYF. CDR3 nucleotide sequence: TGTGCCAGCAGTTTATTGACTAGCGGGAGTCACGAGCAGTACTTC.

The chain has TRBV28 and TRBJ2-5, with 15 positions matching TRBD2. The CDR3 runs to 16 residues. V lost 5 bases to trimming and J lost 4 bases; unmatched junction nucleotides: 5. Germline V CDR1 and CDR2: MDHEN, SYDVKM. The CDR3 loop is CASSPSGLAGGETQYF. The CDR3 DNA reads TGTGCCAGCAGTCCCTCGGGACTAGCGGGAGGAGAGACCCAGTACTTC.

The CDR3 coding sequence is TGTGCCAGCAGCCCCGCCCATACGGGAGAAGGAAATGAGCAGTTCTTC. It yields the protein CASSPAHTGEGNEQFF. V is TRBV7-9 and J is TRBJ2-1, with D possibly matching TRBD2 (6 bases). The CDR3 has 16 amino acids. The germline gives CDR1 SEHNR, CDR2 FQNEAQ (reference sequence). Trimming removed 5 bases from V and 7 bases from J, with 21 bases in between.

This CDR3 reads CASSHGQGAYEQYF. CDR3 coding DNA: TGTGCCAGCAGTCATGGACAGGGGGCCTACGAGCAGTACTTC. The chain couples TRBV27 to TRBJ2-7; TRBD1 matches at 10 bases. In germline, CDR1 is MNHEY, CDR2 SMNVEV (reference sequence). V lost 5 bases to trimming and J lost 2 bases; unmatched junction nucleotides: 3. The CDR3 has 14 amino acids.

V usage is TRBV6-5 and J usage is TRBJ2-7; 7 nucleotides align to TRBD1. CDR3 length: 15 amino acids. Germline V lookup: CDR1 MNHEY, CDR2 SVGAGI. Trimming at V came to 2 bases and at J to 3 bases, leaving 7 bases not matched to a gene. Written as DNA, the CDR3 is TGTGCCAGCAGTTACGCGGCAGGGGGATTCTACGAGCAGTACTTC. Residues: CASSYAAGGFYEQYF.

The chain employs TRBV7-8 and TRBJ1-1, with TRBD1 as a possible D gene (6 bases). Trimming shortened V by 6 bases and J by 0 bases, and 20 bases separated the two germline ends. The CDR3 totals 17 residues. Germline assignment: CDR1 SGHVS and CDR2 FQNEAQ. The CDR3 loop reads CASSYGGGSLMNTEAFF. The DNA of the CDR3 is TGTGCCAGCAGTTACGGAGGGGGTTCTCTGATGAACACTGAAGCTTTCTTT.

The rearrangement joins TRBV6-6 to TRBJ1-2; D might be TRBD1 (6 bases). Germline V gene lookup returns CDR1 MNHNY and CDR2 SVGAGI (reference sequence). V was trimmed by 2 bases and J by 2 bases, leaving 9 bases between them. The CDR3 has 14 residues. CDR3: CASSYPGQNYGYTF. The CDR3 region has the DNA TGTGCCAGCAGTTACCCTGGACAGAACTATGGCTACACCTTC.

The V gene is TRBV14, the J gene TRBJ1-5; 7 nucleotides align to TRBD1. This CDR3 is built from 16 residues. The germline CDR1 and CDR2 sequences are SGHDN and FVKESK. With 4 bases clipped from V and 1 base from J, the junction kept 7 bases outside the gene matches. The CDR3 region has the DNA TGTGCCAGCAGCCGAGGACAGGCCCGGAGCAATCAGCCCCAGCATTTT. Its translation: CASSRGQARSNQPQHF.

The gene calls are TRBV13 and TRBJ1-1; D perhaps matches TRBD1 (5 bases). The V gene lost 5 bases and the J gene lost 1 base, with 11 bases spanning the gap. Germline CDR1 reads PRHDT; CDR2 reads FYEKMQ (reference sequence). This CDR3 contains 14 residues. CDR3 bases: TGTGCCAGCAGCACCCGGGGCTCGAACACTGAAGCTTTCTTT. It specifies CASSTRGSNTEAFF.

This chain connects TRBV28 to TRBJ2-3, with D possibly matching TRBD1 (5 bases). Germline V gene data show CDR1 as MDHEN and CDR2 as SYDVKM. Trimming stripped 2 bases from V and 1 base from J, with 10 bases between. The CDR3 loop spans 15 amino acids. The CDR3 sequence is CASSLVGVGTDTQYF. In DNA form, the CDR3 reads TGTGCCAGCAGTTTAGTAGGGGTCGGCACAGATACGCAGTATTTT. The whole variable domain, filled in from reference TRBV28 and TRBJ2-3, reads DVKVTQSSRYLVKRTGEKVFLECVQDMDHENMFWYRQDPGLGLRLIYFSYDVKMKEKGDIPEGYSVSREKKERFSLILESASTNQTSMYLCASSLVGVGTDTQYFGPGTRLTVL.

As to this clone: Within the sample, other DNA sequences also encode this same CDR3. The rearrangement links TRBV28 to TRBJ1-1; D possibly corresponds to TRBD1 (6 bases). V lost 8 bases and J lost 2, with 12 bases in between. This CDR3 contains 13 residues. Germline-derived CDR1 and CDR2 are MDHEN and SYDVKM. Here the CDR3 DNA reads TGTGCCAGCCGGTTCAGGGGTAACACTGAAGCTTTCTTT. Its translation: CASRFRGNTEAFF. The variable domain in full, with the rest retrieved from reference TRBV28 and TRBJ1-1, is DVKVTQSSRYLVKRTGEKVFLECVQDMDHENMFWYRQDPGLGLRLIYFSYDVKMKEKGDIPEGYSVSREKKERFSLILESASTNQTSMYLCASRFRGNTEAFFGQGTRLTVV.

This clone showed up just once. V usage is TRBV4-1 and J usage is TRBJ1-2; D remains ambiguous. The germline CDR1 and CDR2 sequences are MGHRA and YSYEKL. The V end lost 0 bases, the J end lost 2 bases, and 7 bases lay between the germline ends. This CDR3 contains 14 residues. CDR3 bases: TGCGCCAGCAGCCAAGAAAAGACCAACTATGGCTACACCTTC. Translated, it gives CASSQEKTNYGYTF.

The rearrangement links TRBV7-9 to TRBJ2-7; D is unclear. Germline V gives CDR1 SEHNR, CDR2 FQNEAQ (reference sequence). Trimming left V 3 bases short and J 2 bases short, with 8 bases between. This CDR3 comprises 13 residues. In nucleotides, the CDR3 is TGTGCCAGCAGCTTGCCTGAGACCTACGAGCAGTACTTC. It specifies CASSLPETYEQYF.

This clone occurred a few times. The chain joins TRBV4-1 to TRBJ2-3, with D perhaps matching TRBD1 or TRBD2 (5 bases each). Trimming cost V 0 bases and J 6 bases, with 13 bases left between them. The CDR3 is made up of 15 amino acids. Germline V gene lookup returns CDR1 MGHRA and CDR2 YSYEKL. CDR3 nucleotides: TGCGCCAGCAGCCAAGATTTGGGACCATGGGATACGCAGTATTTT. As protein: CASSQDLGPWDTQYF.

The chain uses TRBV9 and TRBJ1-1; 8 nucleotides line up with TRBD1. This CDR3 spans 15 amino acids. Germline assignment: CDR1 SGDLS and CDR2 YYNGEE. With V trimmed by 3 bases and J by 5 bases, 9 bases remained unmatched. CDR3 DNA: TGTGCCAGCAGCGACCCAGGGGGCGGGAGAACTGAAGCTTTCTTT. Protein sequence: CASSDPGGGRTEAFF.

This rearrangement joins TRBV7-9 to TRBJ1-4; D is unclear. The CDR3 loop spans 14 amino acids. Germline V gene sequence: CDR1 SEHNR, CDR2 FQNEAQ (reference sequence). Trimming removed 3 bases at V and 7 bases at J, with 12 bases between. In DNA, the CDR3 is TGTGCCAGCAGCTTGGGCGCCGAGGGTGAAAAACTGTTTTTT. It translates to CASSLGAEGEKLFF. The full variable domain, in which reference TRBV7-9 and TRBJ1-4 provide the parts outside the CDR3, is DTGVSQNPRHKITKRGQNVTFRCDPISEHNRLYWYRQTLGQGPEFLTYFQNEAQLEKSRLLSDRFSAERPKGSFSTLEIQRTEQGDSAMYLCASSLGAEGEKLFFGSGTQLSVL.

The table lists this clone with a count of one. The rearrangement uses TRBV7-7 and TRBJ2-7; D remains ambiguous. V gave up 5 bases and J gave up 9 bases, with 32 bases separating them. This CDR3 has 18 amino acids. The germline V gene encodes CDR1 SSHAT and CDR2 FNYEAQ (reference sequence). The CDR3, as DNA: TGTGCCAGCAGCGTAGACTCCGGGTCCGTGAGTCGAGGATCTGGGCAGTACTTC. Translation: CASSVDSGSVSRGSGQYF.